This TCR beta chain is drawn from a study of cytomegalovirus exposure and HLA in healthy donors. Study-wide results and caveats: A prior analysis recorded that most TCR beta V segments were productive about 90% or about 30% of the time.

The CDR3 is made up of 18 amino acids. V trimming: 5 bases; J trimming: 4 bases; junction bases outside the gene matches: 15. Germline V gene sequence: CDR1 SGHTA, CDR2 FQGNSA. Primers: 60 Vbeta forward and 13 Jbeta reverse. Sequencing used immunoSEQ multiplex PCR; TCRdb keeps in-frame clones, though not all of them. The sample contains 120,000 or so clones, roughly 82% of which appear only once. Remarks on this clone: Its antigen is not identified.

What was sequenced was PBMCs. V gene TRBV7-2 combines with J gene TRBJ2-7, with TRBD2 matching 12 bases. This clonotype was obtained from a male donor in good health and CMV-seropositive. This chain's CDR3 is CASSLRLAGASLDYEQYF. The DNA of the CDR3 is TGTGCCAGCAGCCTCAGACTAGCGGGAGCCTCACTTGATTACGAGCAGTACTTC.